This T cell receptor beta chain was retrieved from a study of T cell changes during pregnancy in multiple sclerosis. There are 15 residues in the CDR3. From germline, CDR1 is WSHSY and CDR2 SAAADI. Germline trimming cut 6 bases from V and 4 bases from J; bases unmatched to any gene: 10. Measured with immunoSEQ multiplex PCR; TCRdb has only the in-frame clones, and not every one. The sample yields tens of thousands of clones, roughly 90% seen once. This clonotype was sampled from a female donor with multiple sclerosis, enrolled in a pregnancy study. The sample was CD8+ T cells from peripheral blood mononuclear cells, taken before pregnancy. The chain combines TRBV10-2 with TRBJ1-2, with 8 bases fitting TRBD1. This CDR3 is CASSDDGDRLYGYTF. In DNA form, the CDR3 reads TGCGCCAGCAGCGACGATGGGGACAGGCTCTATGGCTACACCTTC.